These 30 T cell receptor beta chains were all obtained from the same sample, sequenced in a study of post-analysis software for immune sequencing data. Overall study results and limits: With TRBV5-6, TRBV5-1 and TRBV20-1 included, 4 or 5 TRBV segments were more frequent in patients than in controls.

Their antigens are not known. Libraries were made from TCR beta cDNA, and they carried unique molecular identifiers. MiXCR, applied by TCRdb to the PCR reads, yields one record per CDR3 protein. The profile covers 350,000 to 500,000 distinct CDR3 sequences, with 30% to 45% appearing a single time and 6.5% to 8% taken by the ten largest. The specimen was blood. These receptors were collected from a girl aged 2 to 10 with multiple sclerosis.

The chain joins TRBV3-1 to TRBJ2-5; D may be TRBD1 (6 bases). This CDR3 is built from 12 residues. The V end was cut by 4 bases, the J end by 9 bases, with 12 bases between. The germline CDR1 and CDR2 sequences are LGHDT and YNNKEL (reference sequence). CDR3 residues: CASSLTGLPQYF. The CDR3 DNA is TGTGCCAGCAGCCTAACAGGGTTACCCCAGTACTTC.

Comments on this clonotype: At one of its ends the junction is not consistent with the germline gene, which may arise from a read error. Here the CDR3 reads CAITRNSSNEQFF. The CDR3 coding sequence is TGTGCCATAACCCGGAACTCCTCCAATGAGCAGTTCTTC. The chain couples TRBV6-7 to TRBJ2-1; D is unresolved. TRBV6-7 is filed as an ORF, its function uncertain. CDR3 size: 13 residues.

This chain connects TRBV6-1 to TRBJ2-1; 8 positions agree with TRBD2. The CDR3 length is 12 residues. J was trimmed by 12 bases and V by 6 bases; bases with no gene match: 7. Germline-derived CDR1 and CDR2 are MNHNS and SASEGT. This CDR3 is CASRAAGVGQFF. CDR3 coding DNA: TGTGCCAGCAGGGCAGCGGGGGTTGGGCAGTTCTTC.

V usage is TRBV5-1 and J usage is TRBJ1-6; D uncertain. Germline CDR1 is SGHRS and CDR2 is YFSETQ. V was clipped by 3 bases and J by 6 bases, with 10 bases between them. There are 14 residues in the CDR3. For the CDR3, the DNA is TGCGCCAGCAGCTACAAGGGCCTTAATTCACCCCTCCACTTT. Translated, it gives CASSYKGLNSPLHF.

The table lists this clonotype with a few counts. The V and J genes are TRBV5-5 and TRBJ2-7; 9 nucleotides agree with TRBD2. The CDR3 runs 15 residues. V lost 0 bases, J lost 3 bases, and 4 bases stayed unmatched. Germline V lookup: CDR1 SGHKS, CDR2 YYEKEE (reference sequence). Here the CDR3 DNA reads TGTGCCAGCAGCTTGGTTCCGACTAGCGGCTACGAGCAGTACTTC. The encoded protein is CASSLVPTSGYEQYF.

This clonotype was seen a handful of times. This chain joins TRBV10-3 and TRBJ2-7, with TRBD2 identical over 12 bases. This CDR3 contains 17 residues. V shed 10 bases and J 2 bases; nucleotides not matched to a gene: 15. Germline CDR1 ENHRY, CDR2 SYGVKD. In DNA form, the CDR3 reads TGTGCCACCACAGGACTAGCGGGGAACCTCTTTCCCTACGAGCAGTACTTC. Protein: CATTGLAGNLFPYEQYF.

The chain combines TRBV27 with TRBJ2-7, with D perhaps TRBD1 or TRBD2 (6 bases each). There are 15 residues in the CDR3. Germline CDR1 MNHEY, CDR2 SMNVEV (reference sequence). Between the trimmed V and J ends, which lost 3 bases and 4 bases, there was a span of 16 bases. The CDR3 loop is CASSLRPGGAYEQYF. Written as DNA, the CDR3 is TGTGCCAGCAGTTTGAGGCCCGGGGGCGCGTACGAGCAGTACTTC.

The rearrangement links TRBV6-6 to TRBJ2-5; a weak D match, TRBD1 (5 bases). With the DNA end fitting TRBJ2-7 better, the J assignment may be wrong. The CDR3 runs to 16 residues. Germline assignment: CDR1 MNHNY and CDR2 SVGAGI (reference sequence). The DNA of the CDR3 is TGTGCCAGCAGTACGGACACCCTAGGGCCCTTTTACGAGCAGTACTTC. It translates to CASSTDTLGPFYEQYF.

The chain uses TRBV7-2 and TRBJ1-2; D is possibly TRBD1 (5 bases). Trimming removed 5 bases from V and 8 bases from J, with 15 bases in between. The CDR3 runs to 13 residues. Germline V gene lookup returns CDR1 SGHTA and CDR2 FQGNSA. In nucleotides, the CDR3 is TGTGCCAGCAGCGCCCTCCAGGGAATGGGCTACACCTTC. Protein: CASSALQGMGYTF.

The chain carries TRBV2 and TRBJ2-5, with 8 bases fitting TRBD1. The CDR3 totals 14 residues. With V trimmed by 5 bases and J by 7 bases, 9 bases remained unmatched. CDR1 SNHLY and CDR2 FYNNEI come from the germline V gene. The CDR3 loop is CASSNTGGAGTQYF. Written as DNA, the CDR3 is TGTGCCAGCAGTAACACAGGGGGAGCGGGGACCCAGTACTTC.

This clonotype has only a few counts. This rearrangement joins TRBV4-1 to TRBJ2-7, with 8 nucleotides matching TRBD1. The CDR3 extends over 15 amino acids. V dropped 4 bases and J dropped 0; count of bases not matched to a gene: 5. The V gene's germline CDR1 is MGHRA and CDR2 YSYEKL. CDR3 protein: CASSLDRETSYEQYF. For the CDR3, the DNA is TGCGCCAGCAGCCTGGACAGGGAAACCTCCTACGAGCAGTACTTC.

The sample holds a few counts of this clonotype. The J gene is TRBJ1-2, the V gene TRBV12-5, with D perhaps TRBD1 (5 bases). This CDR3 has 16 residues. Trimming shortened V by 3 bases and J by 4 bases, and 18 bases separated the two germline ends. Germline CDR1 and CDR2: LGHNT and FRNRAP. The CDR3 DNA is TGTGCTAGTGGTTTAACGGGGGTAGGACACTCCTATGGCTACACCTTC. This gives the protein CASGLTGVGHSYGYTF.

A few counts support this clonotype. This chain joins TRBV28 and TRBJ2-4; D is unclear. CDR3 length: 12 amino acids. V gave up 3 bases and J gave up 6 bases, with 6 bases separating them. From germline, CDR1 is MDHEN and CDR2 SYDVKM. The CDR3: CASSFRVNIQYF. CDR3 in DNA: TGTGCCAGCAGTTTTAGGGTAAACATTCAGTACTTC.

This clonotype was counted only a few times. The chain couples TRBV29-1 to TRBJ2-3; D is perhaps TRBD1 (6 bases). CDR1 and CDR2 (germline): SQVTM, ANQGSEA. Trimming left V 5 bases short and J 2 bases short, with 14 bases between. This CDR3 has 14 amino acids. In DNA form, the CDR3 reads TGCAGCGTTAATCCAGGGGAACCCACAGATACGCAGTATTTT. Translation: CSVNPGEPTDTQYF.

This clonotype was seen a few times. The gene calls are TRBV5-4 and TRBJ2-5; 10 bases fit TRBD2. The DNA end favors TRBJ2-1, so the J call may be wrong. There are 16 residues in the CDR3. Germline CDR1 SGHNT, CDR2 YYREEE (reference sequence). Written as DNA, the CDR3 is TGTGCCAGCAGCTTAGCGAGCGGGGGGGCCCAAGAGACCCAGTTCTTC. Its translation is CASSLASGGAQETQFF.

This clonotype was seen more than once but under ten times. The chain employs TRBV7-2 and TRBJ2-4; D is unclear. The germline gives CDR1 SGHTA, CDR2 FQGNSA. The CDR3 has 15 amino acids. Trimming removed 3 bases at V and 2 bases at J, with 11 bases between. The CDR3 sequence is CASSFTLGTKNIQYF. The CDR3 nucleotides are TGTGCCAGCAGCTTCACCTTGGGTACCAAAAACATTCAGTACTTC.

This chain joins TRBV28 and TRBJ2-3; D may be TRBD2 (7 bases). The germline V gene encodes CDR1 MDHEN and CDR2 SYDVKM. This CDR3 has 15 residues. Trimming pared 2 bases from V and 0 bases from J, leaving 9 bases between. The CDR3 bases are TGTGCCAGCAGTTTACCGGGGGGCAGCACAGATACGCAGTATTTT. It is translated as CASSLPGGSTDTQYF. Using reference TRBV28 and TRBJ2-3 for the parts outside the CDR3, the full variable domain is DVKVTQSSRYLVKRTGEKVFLECVQDMDHENMFWYRQDPGLGLRLIYFSYDVKMKEKGDIPEGYSVSREKKERFSLILESASTNQTSMYLCASSLPGGSTDTQYFGPGTRLTVL.

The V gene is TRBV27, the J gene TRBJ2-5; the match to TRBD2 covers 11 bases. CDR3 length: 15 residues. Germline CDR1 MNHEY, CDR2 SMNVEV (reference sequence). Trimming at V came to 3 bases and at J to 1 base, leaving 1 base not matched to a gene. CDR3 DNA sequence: TGTGCCAGCAGTTTTAGCGGGGGGGCCCAAGAGACCCAGTACTTC. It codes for CASSFSGGAQETQYF.

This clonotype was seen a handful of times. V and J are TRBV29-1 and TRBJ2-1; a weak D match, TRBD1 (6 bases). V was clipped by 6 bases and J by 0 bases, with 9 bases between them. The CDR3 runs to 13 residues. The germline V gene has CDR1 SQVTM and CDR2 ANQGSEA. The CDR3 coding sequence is TGCAGCGTAGACAGGAACTCCTACAATGAGCAGTTCTTC. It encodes CSVDRNSYNEQFF.

The CDR3 coding sequence is TGTGCCAGCCAAAACCTCGGGAAAGAGACCCAGTACTTC. Encoded protein: CASQNLGKETQYF. The V gene is TRBV7-8, the J gene TRBJ2-5, with D maybe TRBD2 (5 bases). CDR1 SGHVS and CDR2 FQNEAQ come from the germline V gene. The CDR3 has 13 amino acids. V lost 8 bases and J lost 3, with 13 bases in between.

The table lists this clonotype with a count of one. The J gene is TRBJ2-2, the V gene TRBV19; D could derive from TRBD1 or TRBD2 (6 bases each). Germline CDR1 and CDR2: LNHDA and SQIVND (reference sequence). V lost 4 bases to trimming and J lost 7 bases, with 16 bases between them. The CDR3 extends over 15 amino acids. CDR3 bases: TGTGCCAGTAGTAAAATCCCGGGGGCAGTCGGGGAGCTGTTTTTT. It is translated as CASSKIPGAVGELFF.

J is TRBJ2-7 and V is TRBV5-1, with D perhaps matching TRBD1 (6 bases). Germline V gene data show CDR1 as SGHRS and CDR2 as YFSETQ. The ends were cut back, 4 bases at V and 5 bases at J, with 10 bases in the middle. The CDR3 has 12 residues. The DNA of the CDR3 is TGCGCCAGCAGCGGGGACAAGAACGAGCAGTACTTC. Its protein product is CASSGDKNEQYF.

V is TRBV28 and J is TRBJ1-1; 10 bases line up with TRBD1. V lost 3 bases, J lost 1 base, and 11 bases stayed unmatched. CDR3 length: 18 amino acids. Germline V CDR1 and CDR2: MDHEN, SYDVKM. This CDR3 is CASSLDLGQGDWNTEAFF. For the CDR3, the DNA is TGTGCCAGCAGTTTGGATCTCGGACAGGGGGACTGGAACACTGAAGCTTTCTTT.

The CDR3 loop is CASNPGGTSRETQYF. In DNA form, the CDR3 reads TGTGCCAGCAACCCTGGGGGGACTAGTCGGGAGACCCAGTACTTC. V gene TRBV7-3 combines with J gene TRBJ2-5; 8 nucleotides align to TRBD2. The CDR3 covers 15 residues. Per the germline V gene, CDR1 is SGHTA and CDR2 is FQGTGA. V shed 7 bases, J shed 5 bases, and the junction held 12 bases outside the gene matches.

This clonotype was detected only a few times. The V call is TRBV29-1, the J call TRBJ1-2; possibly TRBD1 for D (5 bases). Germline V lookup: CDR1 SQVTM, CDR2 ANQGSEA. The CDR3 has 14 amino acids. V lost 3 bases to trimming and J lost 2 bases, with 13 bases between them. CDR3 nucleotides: TGCAGCGTTGATAGTGGCGGGACCAACTATGGCTACACCTTC. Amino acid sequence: CSVDSGGTNYGYTF. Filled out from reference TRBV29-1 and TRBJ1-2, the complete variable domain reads SAVISQKPSRDICQRGTSLTIQCQVDSQVTMMFWYRQQPGQSLTLIATANQGSEATYESGFVIDKFPISRPNLTFSTLTVSNMSPEDSSIYLCSVDSGGTNYGYTFGSGTRLTVV.

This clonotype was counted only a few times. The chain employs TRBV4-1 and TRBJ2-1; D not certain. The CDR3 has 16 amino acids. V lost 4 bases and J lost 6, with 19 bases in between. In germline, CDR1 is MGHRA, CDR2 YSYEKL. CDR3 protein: CASSLLGPFPPNEQFF. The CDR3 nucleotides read TGCGCCAGCAGCCTTCTAGGACCCTTCCCCCCCAATGAGCAGTTCTTC.

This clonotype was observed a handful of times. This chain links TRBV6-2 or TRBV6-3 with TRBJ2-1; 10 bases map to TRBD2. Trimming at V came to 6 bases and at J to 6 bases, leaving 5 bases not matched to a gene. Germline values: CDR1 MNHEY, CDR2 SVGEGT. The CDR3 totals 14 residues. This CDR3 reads CASRLSSGSNEQFF. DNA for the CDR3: TGTGCCAGCAGGTTGTCTAGCGGGAGCAATGAGCAGTTCTTC.

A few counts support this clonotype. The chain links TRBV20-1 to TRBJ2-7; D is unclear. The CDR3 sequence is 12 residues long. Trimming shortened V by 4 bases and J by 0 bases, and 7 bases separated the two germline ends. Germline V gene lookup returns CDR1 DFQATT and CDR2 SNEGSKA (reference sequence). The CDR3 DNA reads TGCAGTGCTAATGGGGACTCCTACGAGCAGTACTTC. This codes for CSANGDSYEQYF.

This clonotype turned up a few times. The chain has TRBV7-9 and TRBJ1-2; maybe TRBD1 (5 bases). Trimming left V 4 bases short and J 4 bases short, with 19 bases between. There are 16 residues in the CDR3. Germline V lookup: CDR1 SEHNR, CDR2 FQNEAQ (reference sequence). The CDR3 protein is CASSSTGSGGGYGYTF. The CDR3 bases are TGTGCCAGCAGCTCAACAGGATCTGGTGGAGGCTATGGCTACACCTTC.

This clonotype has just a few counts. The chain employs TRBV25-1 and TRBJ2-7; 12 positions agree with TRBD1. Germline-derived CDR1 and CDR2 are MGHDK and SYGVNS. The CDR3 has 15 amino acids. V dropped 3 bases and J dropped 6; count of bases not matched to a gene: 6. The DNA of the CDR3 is TGTGCCAGCAGTGATGGGACAGGGGGCTTGACCGAGCAGTACTTC. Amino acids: CASSDGTGGLTEQYF.